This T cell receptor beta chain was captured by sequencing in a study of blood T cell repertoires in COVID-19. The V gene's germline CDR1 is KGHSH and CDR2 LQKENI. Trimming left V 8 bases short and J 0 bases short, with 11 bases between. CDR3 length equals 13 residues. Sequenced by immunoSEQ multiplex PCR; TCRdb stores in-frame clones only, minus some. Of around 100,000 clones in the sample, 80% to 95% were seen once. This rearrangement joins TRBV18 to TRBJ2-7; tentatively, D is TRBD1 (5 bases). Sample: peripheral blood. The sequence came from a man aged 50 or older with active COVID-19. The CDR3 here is CASAQGASYEQYF. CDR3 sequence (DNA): TGTGCCAGCGCCCAAGGGGCCTCCTACGAGCAGTACTTC.